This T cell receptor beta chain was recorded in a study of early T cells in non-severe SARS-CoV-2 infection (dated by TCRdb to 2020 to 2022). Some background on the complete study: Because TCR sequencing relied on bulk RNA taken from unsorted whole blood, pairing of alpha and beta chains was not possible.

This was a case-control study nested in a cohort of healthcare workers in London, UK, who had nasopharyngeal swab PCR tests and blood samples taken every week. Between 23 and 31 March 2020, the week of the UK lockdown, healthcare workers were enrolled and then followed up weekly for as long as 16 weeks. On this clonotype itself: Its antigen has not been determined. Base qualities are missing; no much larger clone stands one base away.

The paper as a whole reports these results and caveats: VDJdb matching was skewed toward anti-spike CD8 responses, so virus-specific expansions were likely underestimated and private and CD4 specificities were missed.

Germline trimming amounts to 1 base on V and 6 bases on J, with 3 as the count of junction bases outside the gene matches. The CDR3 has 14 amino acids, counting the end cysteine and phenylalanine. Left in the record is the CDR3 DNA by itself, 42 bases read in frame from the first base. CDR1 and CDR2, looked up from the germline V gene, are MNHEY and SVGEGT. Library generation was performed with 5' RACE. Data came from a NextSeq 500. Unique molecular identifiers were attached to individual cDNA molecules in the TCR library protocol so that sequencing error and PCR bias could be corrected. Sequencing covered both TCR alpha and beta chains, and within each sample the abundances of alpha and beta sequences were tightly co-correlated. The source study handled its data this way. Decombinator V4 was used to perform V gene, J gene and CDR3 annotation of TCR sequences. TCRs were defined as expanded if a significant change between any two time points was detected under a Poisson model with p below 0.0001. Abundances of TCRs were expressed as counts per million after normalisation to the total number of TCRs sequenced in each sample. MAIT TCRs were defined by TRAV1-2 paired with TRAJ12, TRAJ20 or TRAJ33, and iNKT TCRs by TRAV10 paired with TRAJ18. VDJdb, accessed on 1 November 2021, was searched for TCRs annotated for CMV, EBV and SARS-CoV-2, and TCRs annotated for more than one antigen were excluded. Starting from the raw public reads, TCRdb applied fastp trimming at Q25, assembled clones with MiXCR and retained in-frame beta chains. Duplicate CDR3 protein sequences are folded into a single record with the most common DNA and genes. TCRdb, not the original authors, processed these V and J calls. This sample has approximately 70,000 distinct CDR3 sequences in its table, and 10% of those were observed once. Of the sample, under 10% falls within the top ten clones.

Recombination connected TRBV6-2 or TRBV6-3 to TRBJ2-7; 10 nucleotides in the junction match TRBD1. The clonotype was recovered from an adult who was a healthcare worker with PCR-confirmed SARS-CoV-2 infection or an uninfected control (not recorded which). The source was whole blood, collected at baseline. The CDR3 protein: CASSYYWTGGEQYF. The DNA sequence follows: TGTGCCAGCAGTTACTACTGGACAGGGGGCGAGCAGTACTTC.